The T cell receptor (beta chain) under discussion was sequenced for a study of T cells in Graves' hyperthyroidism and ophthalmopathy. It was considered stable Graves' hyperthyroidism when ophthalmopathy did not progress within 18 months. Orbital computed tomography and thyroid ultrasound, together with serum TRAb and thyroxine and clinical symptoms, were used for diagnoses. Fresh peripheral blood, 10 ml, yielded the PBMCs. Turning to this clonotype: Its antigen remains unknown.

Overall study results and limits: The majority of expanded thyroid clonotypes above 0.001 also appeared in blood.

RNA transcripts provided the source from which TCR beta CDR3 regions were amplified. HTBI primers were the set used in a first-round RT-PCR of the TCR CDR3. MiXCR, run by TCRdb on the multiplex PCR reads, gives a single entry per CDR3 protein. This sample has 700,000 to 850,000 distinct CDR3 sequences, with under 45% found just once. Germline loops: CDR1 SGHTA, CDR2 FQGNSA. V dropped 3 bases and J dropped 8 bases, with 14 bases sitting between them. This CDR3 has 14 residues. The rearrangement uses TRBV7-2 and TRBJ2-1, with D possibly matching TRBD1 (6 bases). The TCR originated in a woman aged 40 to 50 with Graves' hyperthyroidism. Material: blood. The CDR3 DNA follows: TGTGCCAGCAGCTTTACAGGGTTCGAGGATGAGCAGTTCTTC. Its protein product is CASSFTGFEDEQFF.